There are a few counts of the clone carrying this T cell receptor (beta chain). This sample is part of a study of CD8 T cells in ankylosing spondylitis. Each CDR3 protein is one row after TCRdb ran MiXCR on the 5' RACE reads. Here the sample spans a few hundred thousand distinct CDR3 sequences, less than 25% being singletons. Germline V gene lookup returns CDR1 SNHLY and CDR2 FYNNEI. V lost 1 base, J lost 10 bases, and 14 bases lay in between. The CDR3 contains 14 residues. The clonotype comes from a female donor with ankylosing spondylitis or in good health (not recorded which). The chain recombines TRBV2 with TRBJ2-1; a weak D match, TRBD2 (5 bases). Sequencing was performed on blood, either unsorted or a sorted T cell fraction (not recorded which). In DNA, the CDR3 is TGTGCCAGCAGTGAAGACACTAGTCCCTGGGAGCAGTTCTTC. Encoded protein: CASSEDTSPWEQFF.